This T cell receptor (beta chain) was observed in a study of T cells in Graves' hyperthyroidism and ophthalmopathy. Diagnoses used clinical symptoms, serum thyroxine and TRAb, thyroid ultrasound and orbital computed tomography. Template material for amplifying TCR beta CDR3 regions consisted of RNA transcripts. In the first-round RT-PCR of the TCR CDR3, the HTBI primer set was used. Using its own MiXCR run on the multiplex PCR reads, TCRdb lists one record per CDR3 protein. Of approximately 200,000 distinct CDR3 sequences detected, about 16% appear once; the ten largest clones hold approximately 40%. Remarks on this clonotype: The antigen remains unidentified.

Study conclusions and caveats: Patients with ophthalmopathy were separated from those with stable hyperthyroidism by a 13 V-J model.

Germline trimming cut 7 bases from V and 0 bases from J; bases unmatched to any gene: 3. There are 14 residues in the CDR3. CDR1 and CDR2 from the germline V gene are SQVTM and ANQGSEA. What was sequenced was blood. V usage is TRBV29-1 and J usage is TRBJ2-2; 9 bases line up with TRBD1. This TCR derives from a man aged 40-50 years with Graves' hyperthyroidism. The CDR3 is CSGRQGANTGELFF. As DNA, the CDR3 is TGCAGCGGCCGACAGGGGGCGAACACCGGGGAGCTGTTTTTT.